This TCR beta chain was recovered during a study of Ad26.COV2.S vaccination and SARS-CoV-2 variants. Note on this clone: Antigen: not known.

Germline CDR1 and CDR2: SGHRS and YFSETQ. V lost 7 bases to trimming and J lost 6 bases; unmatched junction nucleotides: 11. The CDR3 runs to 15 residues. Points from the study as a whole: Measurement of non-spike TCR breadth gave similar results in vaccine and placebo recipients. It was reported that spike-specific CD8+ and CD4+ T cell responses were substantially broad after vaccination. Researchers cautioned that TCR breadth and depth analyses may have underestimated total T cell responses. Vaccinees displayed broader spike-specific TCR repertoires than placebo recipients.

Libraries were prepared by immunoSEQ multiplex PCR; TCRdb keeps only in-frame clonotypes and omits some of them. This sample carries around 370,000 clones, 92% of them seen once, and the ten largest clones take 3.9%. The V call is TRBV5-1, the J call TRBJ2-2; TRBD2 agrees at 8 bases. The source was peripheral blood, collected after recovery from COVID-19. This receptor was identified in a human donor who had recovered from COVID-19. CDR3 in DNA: TGCGCCAGCCGTAGGGGGACTAGGACCGCCGGGGAGCTGTTTTTT. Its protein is CASRRGTRTAGELFF. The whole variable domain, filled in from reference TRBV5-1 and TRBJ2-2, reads KAGVTQTPRYLIKTRGQQVTLSCSPISGHRSVSWYQQTPGQGLQFLFEYFSETQRNKGNFPGRFSGRQFSNSRSEMNVSTLELGDSALYLCASRRGTRTAGELFFGEGSRLTVL.